The 25 T cell receptor beta chains below were found in one sample sequenced in a study of blood T cells in healthy people across ages. For the second PCR, which ran for about 7 to 11 cycles, a sample-barcoded 5' primer and a J-beta primer mix were used. TCRdb used MiXCR to reprocess the 5' RACE reads, holding one entry per CDR3 protein. The data hold approximately 580,000 distinct CDR3 sequences, with 24% observed a single time. The sample also formed part of further work on T cells of mothers and their children.

Specimen: blood. Receptors originate from a boy younger than 18 in good health.

The chain recombines TRBV7-8 with TRBJ1-5; D is undetermined. This CDR3 has 17 residues. Germline V gene data show CDR1 as SGHVS and CDR2 as FQNEAQ. V lost 6 bases to trimming and J lost 0 bases, with 18 bases between them. The chain's CDR3 is CASRGTGRGLSNQPQHF. CDR3 nucleotides: TGTGCCAGCAGGGGAACTGGGAGAGGGCTTAGCAATCAGCCCCAGCATTTT. The full variable domain, rest sourced from reference TRBV7-8 and TRBJ1-5, is GAGVSQSPRYKVAKRGQDVALRCDPISGHVSLFWYQQALGQGPEFLTYFQNEAQLDKSGLPSDRFFAERPEGSVSTLKIQRTQQEDSAVYLCASRGTGRGLSNQPQHFGDGTRLSIL.

This clonotype came up a few times. The chain uses TRBV6-1 and TRBJ2-6; D call uncertain. The germline V gene encodes CDR1 MNHNS and CDR2 SASEGT. The CDR3 covers 18 residues. Trimming left V 1 base short and J 0 bases short, with 13 bases between. This chain's CDR3 is CASSEEMWWLSGANVLTF. The DNA of the CDR3 is TGTGCCAGCAGTGAAGAGATGTGGTGGCTCTCTGGGGCCAACGTCCTGACTTTC.

V gene TRBV6-6 combines with J gene TRBJ2-6; D is tentatively TRBD1 or TRBD2 (6 bases each). There are 16 residues in the CDR3. Germline V lookup: CDR1 MNHNY, CDR2 SVGAGI (reference sequence). V was trimmed by 4 bases and J by 4 bases, leaving 14 bases between them. The CDR3 nucleotides read TGTGCCAGCAGTTCCCCCGACGGGGGCGGGGCCAACGTCCTGACTTTC. Its protein product is CASSSPDGGGANVLTF.

The chain carries TRBV20-1 and TRBJ2-5; 12 bases are shared with TRBD1. V lost 6 bases and J lost 3; bases outside the gene matches: 8. This CDR3 contains 15 residues. The germline V gene encodes CDR1 DFQATT and CDR2 SNEGSKA (reference sequence). The CDR3: CSATTGTGGEETQYF. The CDR3, as DNA: TGCAGTGCAACCACCGGGACAGGGGGCGAAGAGACCCAGTACTTC.

This chain joins TRBV9 and TRBJ1-4; tentative D call: TRBD1 (6 bases). Germline V lookup: CDR1 SGDLS, CDR2 YYNGEE. CDR3 length: 17 residues. V lost 0 bases and J lost 2, with 14 bases in between. The DNA for the CDR3 is TGTGCCAGCAGCGTAGGCTTCCGGGACAAGACTAATGAAAAACTGTTTTTT. Protein: CASSVGFRDKTNEKLFF.

This clonotype was counted a few times. The J gene is TRBJ1-5, the V gene TRBV4-2, with D maybe TRBD1 (6 bases). The CDR3 is made up of 15 amino acids. The germline CDR1 and CDR2 sequences are LGHNA and YNFKEQ. Trimming left V 0 bases short and J 6 bases short, with 12 bases between. The CDR3 DNA is TGTGCCAGCAGCCAAGATGGTCAGGGGTCTCAGCCCCAGCATTTT. Its protein is CASSQDGQGSQPQHF.

With respect to this clonotype: At one end, the junction sequence differs from germline, possibly due to a read error. This rearrangement joins TRBV4-3 to TRBJ2-4; 13 bases are shared with TRBD2. Germline V gene lookup returns CDR1 LGHNA and CDR2 YSLEER. This CDR3 is built from 16 residues. The CDR3 DNA reads TGCGCCGGCAGCCAAGGGACTAGCGGGACGGGAAACATTCAGTACTTC. Protein product: CAGSQGTSGTGNIQYF.

Concerning this clonotype: The conserved final phenylalanine or tryptophan is absent from the CDR3, which likely points to a read error. J is TRBJ2-5 and V is TRBV20-1, with D possibly matching TRBD1 (6 bases). Germline V gives CDR1 DFQATT, CDR2 SNEGSKA (reference sequence). CDR3 size: 14 residues. V gave up 0 bases and J gave up 2 bases, with 10 bases separating them. CDR3 nucleotide sequence: TGCAGTGCTAGAGACAGGGGAACTCAAGAGACCCAGTACCTC. Its protein product is CSARDRGTQETQYL.

The V gene is TRBV7-2, the J gene TRBJ2-7; maybe TRBD1 (5 bases). The germline V gene encodes CDR1 SGHTA and CDR2 FQGNSA. This CDR3 comprises 16 residues. Trimming took off 0 bases at V and 4 bases at J, with 16 bases between the two ends. The CDR3 sequence: CASSLATHQGSYEQYF. The CDR3 DNA sequence: TGTGCCAGCAGCTTAGCTACTCACCAGGGTTCTTACGAGCAGTACTTC.

The rearrangement joins TRBV7-3 to TRBJ2-7; D might be TRBD1 (7 bases). This CDR3 contains 17 residues. Per germline, CDR1 SGHTA and CDR2 FQGTGA. V lost 0 bases and J lost 4, with 19 bases in between. CDR3 DNA sequence: TGTGCCAGCAGCTTAACGGCCGACAGGCAGGGGGGTTACGAGCAGTACTTC. Amino acids: CASSLTADRQGGYEQYF.

This clonotype was seen a few times. The rearrangement links TRBV28 to TRBJ2-2; TRBD2 matches 10 bases. Unmatched junction bases numbered 5, after V lost 6 bases and J lost 4 bases. Germline V gene data show CDR1 as MDHEN and CDR2 as SYDVKM. The CDR3 covers 15 residues. In nucleotides, the CDR3 is TGTGCCAGCAGCAGACTAGCGGGTGCCACCGGGGAGCTGTTTTTT. Translating it yields CASSRLAGATGELFF.

The chain joins TRBV2 to TRBJ1-2; D gene unclear. Germline assignment: CDR1 SNHLY and CDR2 FYNNEI. Trimming shortened V by 0 bases and J by 3 bases, and 8 bases separated the two germline ends. The CDR3 has 14 residues. The CDR3 sequence is CASSEALQYYGYTF. As DNA, the CDR3 is TGTGCCAGCAGTGAAGCGCTGCAGTACTATGGCTACACCTTC. Full variable domain (remainder filled in from reference TRBV2 and TRBJ1-2): EPEVTQTPSHQVTQMGQEVILRCVPISNHLYFYWYRQILGQKVEFLVSFYNNEISEKSEIFDDQFSVERPDGSNFTLKIRSTKLEDSAMYFCASSEALQYYGYTFGSGTRLTVV.

This clonotype came up a few times. The chain links TRBV24-1 to TRBJ2-5, with D maybe TRBD1 (6 bases). The closer fit of TRBJ2-1 to the DNA end suggests the J call may be wrong. Germline lookup yields CDR1 KGHDR and CDR2 SFDVKD. The CDR3 has 15 amino acids. The CDR3 loop is CATSDLGGSFNEQFF. CDR3 in DNA: TGTGCCACCAGTGATTTAGGGGGTTCGTTTAATGAGCAGTTCTTC.

This clonotype was detected a few times. This chain uses TRBV9 with TRBJ2-3; TRBD2 is a possible D gene (6 bases). Germline-derived CDR1 and CDR2 are SGDLS and YYNGEE. V was pared by 7 bases and J by 2 bases, with 14 bases between. The CDR3 length is 14 residues. This CDR3 reads CASGLGGNTDTQYF. CDR3 nucleotides: TGTGCCAGCGGTCTCGGCGGGAACACAGATACGCAGTATTTT.

The chain has TRBV6-5 and TRBJ2-2; D might be TRBD1 (5 bases). The germline CDR1 and CDR2 sequences are MNHEY and SVGAGI. Trimming took off 6 bases at V and 7 bases at J, with 9 bases between the two ends. The CDR3 loop spans 12 amino acids. CDR3 amino acids: CASRAGIGELFF. The CDR3 bases are TGTGCCAGCAGGGCAGGGATCGGGGAGCTGTTTTTT.

The chain recombines TRBV20-1 with TRBJ1-1; weak D call: TRBD1 (6 bases). CDR1 is DFQATT, CDR2 SNEGSKA, per germline (reference sequence). The V gene lost 3 bases and the J gene lost 4 bases, with 24 bases spanning the gap. The CDR3 contains 17 residues. CDR3: CSARVENRVRSVTEAFF. The CDR3 bases are TGCAGTGCTAGGGTTGAGAACAGGGTACGATCGGTCACTGAAGCTTTCTTT.

This clonotype showed up just a few times. V usage is TRBV29-1 and J usage is TRBJ1-1; D might be TRBD1 (6 bases). V lost 4 bases and J lost 1, with 10 bases in between. The V gene's germline CDR1 is SQVTM and CDR2 ANQGSEA. This CDR3 is 13 amino acids long. In DNA, the CDR3 is TGCAGCGTTGGCGCCAGGGGGAACACTGAAGCTTTCTTT. This codes for CSVGARGNTEAFF. Using reference TRBV29-1 and TRBJ1-1 for the parts outside the CDR3, the full variable domain is SAVISQKPSRDICQRGTSLTIQCQVDSQVTMMFWYRQQPGQSLTLIATANQGSEATYESGFVIDKFPISRPNLTFSTLTVSNMSPEDSSIYLCSVGARGNTEAFFGQGTRLTVV.

The chain carries TRBV20-1 and TRBJ2-1, with 7 bases lining up with TRBD2. With V trimmed by 1 base and J by 0 bases, 6 bases remained unmatched. This CDR3 is 16 amino acids long. Germline values: CDR1 DFQATT, CDR2 SNEGSKA (reference sequence). For the CDR3, the DNA is TGCAGTGCTAGAGGGGTCGGGGGGAGCTCCTACAATGAGCAGTTCTTC. Amino acids: CSARGVGGSSYNEQFF.

This clonotype was found a few times. The chain recombines TRBV6-5 with TRBJ2-4; no clear D gene. With 6 bases removed from V and 2 bases from J, the gap between germline ends came to 17 bases. Germline loops: CDR1 MNHEY, CDR2 SVGAGI. This CDR3 contains 16 residues. This CDR3 is CASSPGTYGSKNIQYF. CDR3 DNA: TGTGCCAGCAGCCCAGGTACTTACGGGTCCAAAAACATTCAGTACTTC.

This clonotype appeared a few times. This chain connects TRBV3-1 to TRBJ1-2; D uncertain. Deletions cut 5 bases from V and 4 bases from J, with 14 bases between. Germline V gene sequence: CDR1 LGHDT, CDR2 YNNKEL (reference sequence). This CDR3 has 14 residues. CDR3 nucleotides: TGTGCCAGCAGCGCCTCTGGGGTTTCCTATGGCTACACCTTC. Its translation is CASSASGVSYGYTF.

The rearrangement uses TRBV4-1 and TRBJ1-4; D is unclear. The CDR3 consists of 13 residues. The germline V gene has CDR1 MGHRA and CDR2 YSYEKL. Between the trimmed V and J ends, which lost 3 bases and 8 bases, there was a span of 10 bases. This chain's CDR3 is CASSQTAKEKLFF. The CDR3 nucleotides are TGCGCCAGCAGCCAGACGGCCAAGGAAAAACTGTTTTTT.

The chain carries TRBV4-3 and TRBJ2-1, with D tentatively TRBD1 or TRBD2 (5 bases each). The CDR3 covers 17 residues. The V and J ends lost 0 bases and 0 bases respectively, with 12 bases between them. CDR1 and CDR2 (germline): LGHNA, YSLEER. CDR3 coding DNA: TGCGCCAGCAGCCAAGATGGGGGTGAAGACTCCTACAATGAGCAGTTCTTC. Translation gives CASSQDGGEDSYNEQFF.

The rearrangement joins TRBV28 to TRBJ2-5; D might be TRBD1 (6 bases). The CDR3 sequence is 15 residues long. Trimming removed 6 bases at V and 2 bases at J, with 16 bases between. Germline values: CDR1 MDHEN, CDR2 SYDVKM. CDR3: CASSERQARQETQYF. As DNA, the CDR3 is TGTGCCAGCAGCGAGCGACAGGCTCGGCAAGAGACCCAGTACTTC.

This rearrangement joins TRBV7-9 to TRBJ2-1; 12 bases map to TRBD2. CDR1 SEHNR and CDR2 FQNEAQ come from the germline V gene (reference sequence). The CDR3 contains 16 residues. V shed 4 bases and J 6 bases; nucleotides not matched to a gene: 7. DNA for the CDR3: TGTGCCAGCAGCTCATGGACTAGCGGGGATCCCAATGAGCAGTTCTTC. This encodes CASSSWTSGDPNEQFF.

This clonotype was counted ten times or more. DNA of the CDR3: TGTGCCAGCAGCCAGACCCCAGGGGAGCAGTACTTC. Translated, it gives CASSQTPGEQYF. The chain combines TRBV7-2 with TRBJ2-1, with D possibly TRBD1 on 5 matching bases. The J call may be in error: the DNA end matches TRBJ2-7 better. The CDR3 has 12 residues. Germline CDR1 is SGHTA and CDR2 is FQGNSA.